These T cell receptor beta chains were read from a single sample in a study of T cell repertoires in cytomegalovirus infection. TCRdb reanalysed the reads using MiXCR and keeps one entry per CDR3 protein. This table holds hundreds of thousands of distinct CDR3 sequences, roughly 42% found once. These receptors lack a known antigen. The specimen comprised cultured PBMCs, sampled from culture after CMV antigen stimulation. The receptors stem from a human donor in good health (CMV status not recorded). Some clones in this sample may be carry-over from other donors' samples. CDR3s include the opening cysteine and the closing phenylalanine or tryptophan. A D gene is named only where the DNA matches it firmly. Not every row has a clone size; where given, it reads once, few, many or a size class.

J gene	V gene	D gene	clone size	CDR3 DNA	CDR3 protein
TRBJ2-5	TRBV27	TRBD2	NA	TGTGCCAGCAGAAGACTAGCGGTCGACCAAGAGACCCAGTACTTC	CASRRLAVDQETQYF
TRBJ2-6	TRBV19	NA	NA	TGTGCCAGCAGTCCTCTGGGGGTATCAGGGGCCAACGTCCTGACTTTC	CASSPLGVSGANVLTF
TRBJ2-4	TRBV7-2	NA	NA	TGTGCCAGCAGCTTCCGGGAGAACAACATTCAGTACTTC	CASSFRENNIQYF
TRBJ1-5	TRBV6-2/TRBV6-3	TRBD1	few	TGTGCCAGTAAACGTGGGACAGGGGATCAGCCCCAGCATTTT	CASKRGTGDQPQHF
TRBJ1-4	TRBV7-2	NA	few	TGTGCCAGCAGCTTAGCCGGGAATATAGAAAAACTGTTTTTT	CASSLAGNIEKLFF
TRBJ2-1	TRBV11-2	NA	NA	TGTGCCAGCAGCTTAGCCCGGGCGGTCAGGGAGCATTTCTTC	CASSLARAVREHFF
TRBJ1-2	TRBV7-2	TRBD1	few	TGTGCCAGCAGCTATCGACAGGGGGCGCGGGGCTACACCTTC	CASSYRQGARGYTF
TRBJ1-2	TRBV7-4	NA	once	TGTGCCAGCAGCGACGATGGCTACACCTTC	CASSDDGYTF
TRBJ2-2	TRBV6-2/TRBV6-3	TRBD1	NA	TGTGCCAGCAGTATGACAGGGAGTAACTCCGGGGAGCTGTTTTTT	CASSMTGSNSGELFF
TRBJ2-1	TRBV7-2	TRBD2	NA	TGTGCCAGCAGCGCTCAACTAGGACTAGCGGGACGAAACAATGAGCAGTTCTTC	CASSAQLGLAGRNNEQFF
TRBJ1-2	TRBV10-3	NA	NA	TGTGCCACCTCGGGACGGACAGACTATGGCTACACCTTC	CATSGRTDYGYTF
TRBJ2-7	TRBV7-6	NA	NA	TGTGCCAGCAGCCTAAACCAGGGCGACGAGCAGTACTTC	CASSLNQGDEQYF
TRBJ2-7	TRBV20-1	TRBD2	once	TGCAGTGCTCGGAGCGGGACTATAGCCGGCTACGAGCAGTACTTC	CSARSGTIAGYEQYF
TRBJ1-6	TRBV7-6	NA	few	TGTGCCAGCAGCCCCAGACGCGGGGTCTCCTATAATTCACCCCTCCACTTT	CASSPRRGVSYNSPLHF
TRBJ2-3	TRBV5-4	TRBD1	NA	TGTGCCAGCAAATTTTTACAGGGGTCCCAAGACACAGATACGCAGTATTTT	CASKFLQGSQDTDTQYF
TRBJ2-7	TRBV11-2	TRBD2	once	TGTGCCAGCAGCCTGGGGGGACTAGCGGGGATGACCTCCGAGCAGTACTTC	CASSLGGLAGMTSEQYF